One sample yielded the 3 T cell receptor beta chains listed below, sequenced in a study of OX40 agonist ivuxolimab in advanced cancers. The data were produced by immunoSEQ multiplex PCR, yet TCRdb's version contains in-frame clones alone and is incomplete. Of approximately 98,000 clones detected, about 84% appear once; the ten largest clones hold roughly 5%. Sequences were derived from CD4+ or CD8+ T cells sorted from blood, sampled in a trial of the OX40 agonist ivuxolimab. These receptors were obtained from an adult with an advanced solid tumor such as melanoma, head and neck, liver or kidney cancer.

This sequence joins TRBV10-3 and TRBJ1-1; TRBD1 matches 10 bases. The junction had 7 bases not matched to a gene; V was cut back by 4 bases and J by 5 bases. This CDR3 spans 15 amino acids. Germline V CDR1 and CDR2: ENHRY, SYGVKD. The CDR3 here is CAISGTSGQGTEAFF. CDR3 DNA: TGTGCCATCAGTGGGACCTCGGGACAGGGGACTGAAGCTTTCTTT.

This clone was seen just once. The chain couples TRBV11-2 to TRBJ2-3; TRBD2 agrees at 8 bases. J lost 5 bases, V lost 3 bases, and 10 bases had no gene match. Germline V gives CDR1 SGHAT, CDR2 FQNNGV. This CDR3 region has 16 residues. CDR3 sequence reads: CASSFPGPGRGDTQYF. In DNA, the CDR3 is TGTGCCAGCAGCTTTCCCGGCCCCGGGAGGGGAGATACGCAGTATTTT.

The chain carries TRBV6-5 and TRBJ2-6; D remains ambiguous. This CDR3 is built from 15 residues. V lost 7 bases and J 0 bases, leaving 10 bases between the germline ends. CDR1 MNHEY and CDR2 SVGAGI come from the germline V gene. CDR3 sequence (DNA): TGTGCCAGCAAAGAAAAATTCTCTGGGGCCAACGTCCTGACTTTC. Its translation: CASKEKFSGANVLTF.